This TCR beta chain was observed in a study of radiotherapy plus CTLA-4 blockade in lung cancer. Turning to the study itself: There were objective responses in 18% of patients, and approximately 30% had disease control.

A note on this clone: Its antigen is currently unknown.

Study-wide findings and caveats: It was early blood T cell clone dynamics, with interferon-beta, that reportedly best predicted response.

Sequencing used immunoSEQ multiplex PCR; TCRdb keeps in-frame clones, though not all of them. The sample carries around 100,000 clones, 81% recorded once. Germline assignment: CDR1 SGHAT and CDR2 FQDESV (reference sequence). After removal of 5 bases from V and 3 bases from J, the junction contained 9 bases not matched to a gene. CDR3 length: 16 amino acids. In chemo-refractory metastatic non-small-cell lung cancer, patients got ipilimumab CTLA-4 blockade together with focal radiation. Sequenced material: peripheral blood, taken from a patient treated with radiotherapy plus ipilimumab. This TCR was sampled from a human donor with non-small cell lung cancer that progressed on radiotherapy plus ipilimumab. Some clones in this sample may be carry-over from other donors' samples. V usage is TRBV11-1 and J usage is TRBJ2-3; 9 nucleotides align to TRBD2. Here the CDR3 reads CASSPRSGGLTDTQYF. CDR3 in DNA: TGTGCCAGCAGCCCGAGAAGCGGGGGGCTTACAGATACGCAGTATTTT.